The 32 T cell receptor beta chains below were found in one sample sequenced in a study of T cells after yellow fever vaccination. One entry per CDR3 protein, called by TCRdb with MiXCR from the 5' RACE reads. The table lists roughly 150,000 distinct CDR3 sequences, 6.5% to 8.5% of them singletons. The sequenced sample was CD4+ T cells sorted from PBMCs, obtained around 5 days after the first yellow fever vaccination. These receptors all come from a man in his late teens or twenties who received the YFV17D yellow fever vaccine.

This clonotype was observed a few times. The genes are TRBV18 and TRBJ2-3; D remains ambiguous. The CDR3 is 13 amino acids. With 0 bases removed from V and 5 bases from J, the gap between germline ends came to 6 bases. Germline V gives CDR1 KGHSH, CDR2 LQKENI. The CDR3 region is CASSPPSVDTQYF. The CDR3 nucleotides read TGTGCCAGCTCACCACCCTCGGTAGATACGCAGTATTTT.

This clonotype has ten or more counts. This chain links TRBV6-7 with TRBJ2-7; 9 bases are shared with TRBD1. TRBV6-7 is an ORF; its function is uncertain. The trim removed 0 bases at V and 0 bases at J, leaving 9 bases unmatched. The CDR3 spans 18 residues. CDR3 DNA: TGTGCCAGCAGTTACTCGATCCGGGACAGGGTTAGCTCCTACGAGCAGTACTTC. Translating gives CASSYSIRDRVSSYEQYF.

In regard to this clonotype: With a much larger clone just one base away, this may be a read error. The V call is TRBV18, the J call TRBJ1-1; the D is unclear. The CDR3 has 13 residues. The ends were cut back, 8 bases at V and 1 base at J, with 11 bases in the middle. Germline values: CDR1 KGHSH, CDR2 LQKENI. The CDR3 DNA follows: TGTGCCAGCACGTGCACGGAGAACACTGAAGCTTTCTTT. It translates to CASTCTENTEAFF.

This clonotype was found many times. The chain has TRBV12-3 or TRBV12-4 and TRBJ2-7, with D possibly matching TRBD2 (5 bases). The CDR3 loop spans 13 amino acids. Trimming stripped 2 bases from V and 4 bases from J, with 9 bases between. The DNA for the CDR3 is TGTGCCAGCAGTTTAATACCGGGGTACGAGCAGTACTTC. Its protein product is CASSLIPGYEQYF.

J is TRBJ2-7 and V is TRBV6-6; D call uncertain. V lost 5 bases, J lost 7 bases, and 15 bases lay in between. CDR3 length: 13 residues. In germline, CDR1 is MNHNY, CDR2 SVGAGI (reference sequence). The CDR3 DNA reads TGTGCCAGCAGTCCCCCTGGTAGGGAAGAGCAGTACGTC. This codes for CASSPPGREEQYV.

J is TRBJ2-5 and V is TRBV20-1; D not resolved. Germline values: CDR1 DFQATT, CDR2 SNEGSKA (reference sequence). Trimming removed 6 bases at V and 2 bases at J, with 16 bases between. This CDR3 comprises 14 residues. For the CDR3, the DNA is TGCAGTGCCCCCCGGCCGGGCAGACAAGAGACCCAGTACTTC. This translates into CSAPRPGRQETQYF.

In its sample, this clonotype was seen many times. The V gene is TRBV12-3 or TRBV12-4, the J gene TRBJ2-7, with D perhaps TRBD1 (5 bases). Trimming stripped 3 bases from V and 2 bases from J, with 14 bases between. The CDR3 is 15 amino acids. CDR3 coding DNA: TGTGCCAGCAGTTTGGGGCAGGGATGGACCTACGAGCAGTACGTC. Its protein is CASSLGQGWTYEQYV.

This clonotype was observed at least ten times. CDR3: CASSSGQGANYEQYF. DNA of the CDR3: TGTGCCAGCAGCTCCGGACAGGGGGCGAACTACGAGCAGTACTTC. This chain links TRBV11-2 with TRBJ2-7; 11 bases match TRBD1. Losses at the gene ends were 4 bases for V and 3 bases for J; bases not matched to a gene: 5. This CDR3 is built from 15 residues. The germline gives CDR1 SGHAT, CDR2 FQNNGV.

This clonotype was counted ten times or more. The CDR3 bases are TGTGCCAGCAGCGTAGCTTTGGGAACTGAAGCTTTCTTT. Amino acids: CASSVALGTEAFF. The gene calls are TRBV9 and TRBJ1-1, with D unclear. This CDR3 has 13 amino acids. Germline CDR1 SGDLS, CDR2 YYNGEE. V was pared by 0 bases and J by 5 bases, with 8 bases between.

This clonotype was detected ten times or more. The chain joins TRBV5-1 to TRBJ2-2, with D unresolved. This CDR3 region has 13 residues. The V end lost 4 bases, the J end lost 5 bases, and 9 bases lay between the germline ends. Per the germline V gene, CDR1 is SGHRS and CDR2 is YFSETQ. CDR3 coding DNA: TGCGCCAGCAGCACGGTCGGTACCGGGGAGCTGTTTTTT. Its protein is CASSTVGTGELFF. Full variable domain (outside the CDR3, taken from reference TRBV5-1 and TRBJ2-2): KAGVTQTPRYLIKTRGQQVTLSCSPISGHRSVSWYQQTPGQGLQFLFEYFSETQRNKGNFPGRFSGRQFSNSRSEMNVSTLELGDSALYLCASSTVGTGELFFGEGSRLTVL.

This sequence joins TRBV19 and TRBJ1-5; D remains ambiguous. Germline V CDR1 and CDR2: LNHDA, SQIVND (reference sequence). The CDR3 loop spans 15 amino acids. Trimming removed 4 bases from V and 0 bases from J, with 10 bases in between. The chain's CDR3 is CASSNRRDSNQPQHF. DNA of the CDR3: TGTGCCAGTAGTAATCGACGGGATAGCAATCAGCCCCAGCATTTT. Supplemented by reference TRBV19 and TRBJ1-5, the full variable domain reads DGGITQSPKYLFRKEGQNVTLSCEQNLNHDAMYWYRQDPGQGLRLIYYSQIVNDFQKGDIAEGYSVSREKKESFPLTVTSAQKNPTAFYLCASSNRRDSNQPQHFGDGTRLSIL.

The table lists this clonotype with many counts. The V and J genes are TRBV7-8 and TRBJ2-2, with D hard to call. V was pared by 6 bases and J by 5 bases, with 10 bases between. CDR3 size: 13 residues. Germline-derived CDR1 and CDR2 are SGHVS and FQNEAQ. This chain's CDR3 is CASRPRLTGELFF. DNA for the CDR3: TGTGCCAGCAGGCCTAGGTTAACCGGGGAGCTGTTTTTT.

This clonotype was counted ten times or more. The V gene is TRBV7-2, the J gene TRBJ1-2; 9 bases fit TRBD1. Losses at the gene ends were 0 bases for V and 2 bases for J; bases not matched to a gene: 10. CDR1 and CDR2 from the germline V gene are SGHTA and FQGNSA. This CDR3 comprises 18 residues. Here the CDR3 reads CASSLARGNGQGNYGYTF. The CDR3 DNA reads TGTGCCAGCAGCTTAGCCCGGGGTAATGGACAGGGGAACTATGGCTACACCTTC.

This clonotype showed up many times. The V gene is TRBV18, the J gene TRBJ2-7, with 9 bases identical to TRBD1. The CDR3 contains 14 residues. Germline V gives CDR1 KGHSH, CDR2 LQKENI. The ends lost 5 bases at V and 0 bases at J; junction bases unmatched: 2. The CDR3 DNA is TGTGCCAGCTCAGGGACAGGGAGCTCCTACGAGCAGTACGTC. This sequence encodes CASSGTGSSYEQYV.

This clonotype was detected ten times or more. The chain uses TRBV10-3 and TRBJ1-1, with 7 bases fitting TRBD1. Looked up from germline, CDR1 is ENHRY and CDR2 is SYGVKD. V lost 0 bases, J lost 3 bases, and 13 bases stayed unmatched. This CDR3 contains 18 residues. This CDR3 is CAISESIGRGRSDTEAFF. The CDR3 DNA reads TGTGCCATCAGTGAGTCAATTGGCAGGGGGAGATCGGACACTGAAGCTTTCTTT.

This clonotype was seen many times. The chain uses TRBV20-1 and TRBJ2-7; tentative D call: TRBD1 (5 bases). With 3 bases removed from V and 2 bases from J, the gap between germline ends came to 11 bases. The V gene's germline CDR1 is DFQATT and CDR2 SNEGSKA (reference sequence). The CDR3 covers 13 residues. CDR3 nucleotide sequence: TGCAGTGCTAGCTCGCGACAGACCTACGAGCAGTACTTC. Translated, it gives CSASSRQTYEQYF.

In its sample, this clonotype was seen many times. The chain couples TRBV25-1 to TRBJ1-1; D is perhaps TRBD1 (5 bases). Germline V gene data show CDR1 as MGHDK and CDR2 as SYGVNS. This CDR3 comprises 11 residues. Trimming removed 6 bases at V and 12 bases at J, with 14 bases between. This CDR3 reads CASSLAGPSFF. The CDR3 DNA follows: TGTGCCAGCAGCCTGGCGGGGCCGTCTTTCTTT. The full variable domain, rest sourced from reference TRBV25-1 and TRBJ1-1, is EADIYQTPRYLVIGTGKKITLECSQTMGHDKMYWYQQDPGMELHLIHYSYGVNSTEKGDLSSESTVSRIRTEHFPLTLESARPSHTSQYLCASSLAGPSFFGQGTRLTVV.

The table lists this clonotype with a few counts. V usage is TRBV7-9 and J usage is TRBJ2-7, with D unclear. The germline CDR1 and CDR2 sequences are SEHNR and FQNEAQ (reference sequence). The V and J ends lost 2 bases and 1 base respectively, with 12 bases between them. CDR3 length: 15 residues. The CDR3 loop reads CASSLSPGRSYEQYF. The CDR3, as DNA: TGTGCCAGCAGCTTATCTCCAGGCAGGTCCTACGAGCAGTACTTC.

A few counts support this clonotype. CDR3 in DNA: TGTGCCACCAGCAGAGGAGAGGATAGCAATCAGCCCCAGCATTTT. Its protein is CATSRGEDSNQPQHF. The chain has TRBV15 and TRBJ1-5; no clear D. CDR1 LNHNV and CDR2 YYDKDF come from the germline V gene (reference sequence). V shed 1 base and J shed 0 bases, with 7 bases lying between them. The CDR3 has 15 amino acids.

The chain employs TRBV5-4 and TRBJ2-5; D unresolved. The CDR3 loop spans 13 amino acids. V lost 5 bases to trimming and J lost 0 bases, with 8 bases between them. CDR1 and CDR2 (germline): SGHNT, YYREEE (reference sequence). The CDR3 reads CASSNNYQETQYF. The CDR3 DNA sequence: TGTGCCAGCAGTAATAATTACCAAGAGACCCAGTACTTC. Looking up the rest from reference TRBV5-4 and TRBJ2-5 gives the full variable domain: ETGVTQSPTHLIKTRGQQVTLRCSSQSGHNTVSWYQQALGQGPQFIFQYYREEENGRGNFPPRFSGLQFPNYSSELNVNALELDDSALYLCASSNNYQETQYFGPGTRLLVL.

The rearrangement links TRBV3-1 to TRBJ2-3; 12 bases are a match to TRBD2. CDR3 length: 15 amino acids. With V trimmed by 4 bases and J by 5 bases, 4 bases remained unmatched. Germline CDR1 and CDR2: LGHDT and YNNKEL (reference sequence). For the CDR3, the DNA is TGTGCCAGCAGCCCCCAGACTAGCGGGGGAGATACGCAGTATTTT. This sequence encodes CASSPQTSGGDTQYF.

Ten or more counts support this clonotype. The chain carries TRBV7-9 and TRBJ1-2, with 11 bases matching TRBD1. The CDR3 length is 15 residues. The germline V gene encodes CDR1 SEHNR and CDR2 FQNEAQ (reference sequence). J was trimmed by 7 bases and V by 4 bases; bases with no gene match: 8. CDR3 region: CASSYPDRGRFGYTF. The DNA of the CDR3 is TGTGCCAGCAGCTACCCGGACAGGGGGCGCTTTGGCTACACCTTC.

This clonotype was recorded at least ten times. This rearrangement joins TRBV9 to TRBJ1-6; maybe TRBD1 (6 bases). From germline, CDR1 is SGDLS and CDR2 YYNGEE. The CDR3 is 15 amino acids. Trimming shortened V by 4 bases and J by 7 bases, and 15 bases separated the two germline ends. The DNA of the CDR3 is TGTGCCAGCAGCCCCCGACAGGACTACAATTCACCCCTCCACTTT. Its translation is CASSPRQDYNSPLHF.

This clonotype was detected ten times or more. CDR3 nucleotides: TGTGCCAGCAGCCCCTGGCTAGCGGGGGACACCGGGGAGCTGTTTTTT. This encodes CASSPWLAGDTGELFF. The J gene is TRBJ2-2, the V gene TRBV7-3; 10 bases are a match to TRBD2. With V trimmed by 5 bases and J by 3 bases, 6 bases remained unmatched. The CDR3 has 16 amino acids. Germline V CDR1 and CDR2: SGHTA, FQGTGA. The full variable domain, its missing parts supplied by reference TRBV7-3 and TRBJ2-2, is GAGVSQTPSNKVTEKGKYVELRCDPISGHTALYWYRQSLGQGPEFLIYFQGTGAADDSGLPNDRFFAVRPEGSVSTLKIQRTERGDSAVYLCASSPWLAGDTGELFFGEGSRLTVL.

The table lists this clonotype with many counts. The J gene is TRBJ2-7, the V gene TRBV10-3; TRBD1 aligns across 7 bases. The CDR3 covers 13 residues. V was clipped by 6 bases and J by 0 bases; unmatched bases: 2. The germline CDR1 and CDR2 sequences are ENHRY and SYGVKD. The CDR3 spells CAIRGQSSYEQYV. The CDR3 DNA reads TGTGCCATCAGGGGACAGAGCTCCTACGAGCAGTACGTC.

This clonotype occurred a few times. This chain connects TRBV7-2 to TRBJ2-7, with D perhaps matching TRBD2 (6 bases). Germline CDR1 SGHTA, CDR2 FQGNSA. Deletions cut 1 base from V and 3 bases from J, with 19 bases between. The CDR3 has 17 amino acids. Written as DNA, the CDR3 is TGTGCCAGCAGCTTAGTGCCGGGACTGATTGTTAACTACGAGCAGTACTTC. Its protein product is CASSLVPGLIVNYEQYF. Full variable domain (remainder filled in from reference TRBV7-2 and TRBJ2-7): GAGVSQSPSNKVTEKGKDVELRCDPISGHTALYWYRQSLGQGLEFLIYFQGNSAPDKSGLPSDRFSAERTGGSVSTLTIQRTQQEDSAVYLCASSLVPGLIVNYEQYFGPGTRLTVT.

This chain uses TRBV20-1 with TRBJ2-7; TRBD2 is a possible D gene (5 bases). This CDR3 comprises 11 residues. Trimming stripped 5 bases from V and 9 bases from J, with 14 bases between. CDR1 DFQATT and CDR2 SNEGSKA come from the germline V gene (reference sequence). The CDR3 here is CSAGPGLGQYV. The CDR3 DNA follows: TGCAGTGCTGGCCCGGGATTGGGGCAGTACGTC.

The rearrangement joins TRBV20-1 to TRBJ2-5, with D perhaps TRBD2 (6 bases). CDR1 DFQATT and CDR2 SNEGSKA come from the germline V gene (reference sequence). CDR3 length: 15 residues. Trimming took off 0 bases at V and 5 bases at J, with 16 bases between the two ends. The CDR3 is CSARDPGLSWETQYF. Here the CDR3 DNA reads TGCAGTGCTAGAGACCCGGGACTTAGTTGGGAGACCCAGTACTTC.

This clonotype was picked up many times. In DNA, the CDR3 is TGTGCCAGCAGCTTAGCCGGGGAAGAAGCTTTCTTT. Protein: CASSLAGEEAFF. The chain carries TRBV11-1 and TRBJ1-1; unclear D gene. The germline V gene encodes CDR1 SGHAT and CDR2 FQDESV (reference sequence). Trimming cost V 0 bases and J 8 bases, with 7 bases left between them. The CDR3 runs 12 residues.

This clonotype was counted ten times or more. This chain uses TRBV4-1 with TRBJ2-1; D is unclear. Germline V gene sequence: CDR1 MGHRA, CDR2 YSYEKL. The CDR3 totals 15 residues. The ends were cut back, 0 bases at V and 7 bases at J, with 13 bases in the middle. DNA for the CDR3: TGCGCCAGCAGCCAAGACATCGCAGCTAGAAATGAGCAGTTCTTC. This codes for CASSQDIAARNEQFF.

The J gene is TRBJ2-5, the V gene TRBV7-9; D is possibly TRBD1 (6 bases). The CDR3 covers 14 residues. Germline V gene sequence: CDR1 SEHNR, CDR2 FQNEAQ (reference sequence). Between the trimmed V and J ends, which lost 2 bases and 5 bases, there was a span of 12 bases. The CDR3 reads CASSLLGAWETQYF. DNA for the CDR3: TGTGCCAGCAGCTTACTGGGGGCGTGGGAGACCCAGTACTTC. Combining the CDR3 with reference TRBV7-9 and TRBJ2-5 gives the whole variable domain DTGVSQNPRHKITKRGQNVTFRCDPISEHNRLYWYRQTLGQGPEFLTYFQNEAQLEKSRLLSDRFSAERPKGSFSTLEIQRTEQGDSAMYLCASSLLGAWETQYFGPGTRLLVL.

This clonotype was seen a few times. The chain is built from TRBV29-1 and TRBJ1-1; a possible D gene is TRBD1 (6 bases). The CDR3 runs 13 residues. V was clipped by 6 bases and J by 3 bases, with 14 bases between them. CDR1 and CDR2 (germline): SQVTM, ANQGSEA. CDR3 in DNA: TGCAGCGTCGCCGGGACACCAGACACTGAAGCTTTCTTT. It codes for CSVAGTPDTEAFF.